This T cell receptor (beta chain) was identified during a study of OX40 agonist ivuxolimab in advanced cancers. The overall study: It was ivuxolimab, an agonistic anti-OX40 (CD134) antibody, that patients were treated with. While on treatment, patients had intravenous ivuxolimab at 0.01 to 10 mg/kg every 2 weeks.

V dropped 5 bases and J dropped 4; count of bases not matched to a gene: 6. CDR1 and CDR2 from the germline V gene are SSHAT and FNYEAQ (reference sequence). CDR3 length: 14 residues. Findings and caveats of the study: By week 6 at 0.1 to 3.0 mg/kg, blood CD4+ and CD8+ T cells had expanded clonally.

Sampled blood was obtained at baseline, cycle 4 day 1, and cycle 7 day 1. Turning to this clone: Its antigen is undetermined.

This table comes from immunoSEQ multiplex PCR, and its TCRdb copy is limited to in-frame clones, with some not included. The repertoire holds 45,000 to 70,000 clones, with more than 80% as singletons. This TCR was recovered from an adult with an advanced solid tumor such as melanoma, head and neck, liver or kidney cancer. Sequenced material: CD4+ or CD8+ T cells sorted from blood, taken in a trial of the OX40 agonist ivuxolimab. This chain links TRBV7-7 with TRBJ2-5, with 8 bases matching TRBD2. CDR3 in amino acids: CASSQSGRRETQYF. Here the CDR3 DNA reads TGTGCCAGCAGCCAGAGCGGGAGAAGAGAGACCCAGTACTTC.